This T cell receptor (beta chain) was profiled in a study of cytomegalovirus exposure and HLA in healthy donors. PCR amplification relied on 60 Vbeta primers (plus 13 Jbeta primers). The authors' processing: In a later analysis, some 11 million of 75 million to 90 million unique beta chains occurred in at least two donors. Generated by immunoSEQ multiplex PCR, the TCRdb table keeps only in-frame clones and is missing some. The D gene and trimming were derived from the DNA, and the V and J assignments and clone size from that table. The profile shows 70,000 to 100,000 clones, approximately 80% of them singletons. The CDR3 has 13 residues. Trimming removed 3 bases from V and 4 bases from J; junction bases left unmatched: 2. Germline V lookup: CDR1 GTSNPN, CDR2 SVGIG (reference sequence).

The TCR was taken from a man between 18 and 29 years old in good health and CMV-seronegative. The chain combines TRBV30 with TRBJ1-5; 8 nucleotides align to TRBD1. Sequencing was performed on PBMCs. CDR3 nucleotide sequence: TGTGCCTGGAGGAGACAGGGGAATCAGCCCCAGCATTTT. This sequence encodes CAWRRQGNQPQHF.